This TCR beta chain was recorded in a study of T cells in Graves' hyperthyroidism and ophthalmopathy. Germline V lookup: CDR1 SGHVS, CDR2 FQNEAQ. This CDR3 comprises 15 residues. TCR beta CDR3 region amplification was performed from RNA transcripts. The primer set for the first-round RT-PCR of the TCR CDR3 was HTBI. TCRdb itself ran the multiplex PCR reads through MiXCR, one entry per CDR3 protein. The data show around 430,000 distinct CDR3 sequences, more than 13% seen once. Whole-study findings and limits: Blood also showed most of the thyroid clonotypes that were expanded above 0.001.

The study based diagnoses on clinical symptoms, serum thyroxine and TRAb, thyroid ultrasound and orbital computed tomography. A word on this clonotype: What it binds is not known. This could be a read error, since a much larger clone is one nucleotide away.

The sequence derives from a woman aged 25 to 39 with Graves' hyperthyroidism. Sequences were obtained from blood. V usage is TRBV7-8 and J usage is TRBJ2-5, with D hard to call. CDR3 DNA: TGTGTCAGCAGCTTAGGTCCCGGAAGACAAGAGACCCAGTACTTC. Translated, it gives CVSSLGPGRQETQYF.